This entry lists 10 T cell receptor beta chains sequenced from one sample in a study of shared clonotypes between healthy human individuals. Produced via immunoSEQ multiplex PCR; TCRdb's table is partial and in-frame only. The sample yields 400,000 to 500,000 clones, about 80% seen once. The material sequenced was PBMCs. Receptors were obtained from a middle-aged woman in good health. Some clones in this sample may be carry-over from other donors' samples.

The chain joins TRBV9 to TRBJ2-1; TRBD2 matches at 8 bases. Germline CDR1 and CDR2: SGDLS and YYNGEE. The length of the CDR3 is 15 residues. Germline trimming cut 0 bases from V and 9 bases from J; bases unmatched to any gene: 8. CDR3 residues: CASSVGLAGTGEQFF. CDR3 nucleotides: TGTGCCAGCAGCGTAGGTTTAGCGGGAACGGGTGAGCAGTTCTTC.

V usage is TRBV21-1 and J usage is TRBJ2-7; the table's D call, TRBD2, was not checked against the DNA. TRBV21-1 is classified as a pseudogene. The CDR3 is 16 amino acids. The CDR3, as DNA: TGTGCCAGCAGCCGACTAGCGGGAGTCATCTGTTACGAGCAGTACTTC. Translation gives CASSRLAGVICYEQYF.

This chain connects TRBV5-1 to TRBJ2-7, with D perhaps matching TRBD2 (5 bases). V lost 5 bases, J lost 0 bases, and 12 bases lay in between. Germline CDR1 SGHRS, CDR2 YFSETQ. CDR3 length equals 14 residues. CDR3 in amino acids: CASSAGGGSYEQYF. CDR3 in DNA: TGCGCCAGCAGTGCGGGTGGTGGCTCCTACGAGCAGTACTTC.

This clone was observed a handful of times. This chain connects TRBV11-1 to TRBJ2-2; 12 nucleotides match TRBD2. The CDR3 spans 19 residues. Germline loops: CDR1 SGHAT, CDR2 FQDESV (reference sequence). V shed 0 bases, J shed 3 bases, and the junction held 8 bases outside the gene matches. CDR3 DNA sequence: TGTGCCAGCAGCTTAGCGTGGACGACTAGCGGGAGAGACACCGGGGAGCTGTTTTTT. This encodes CASSLAWTTSGRDTGELFF.

This clone appeared once. A junction boundary mismatches the germline segment, possibly from a read error. V and J are TRBV7-9 and TRBJ1-4; TRBD1 is a possible D gene (5 bases). This CDR3 region has 13 residues. Germline V lookup: CDR1 SEHNR, CDR2 FQNEAQ (reference sequence). The CDR3 is CASSLDGASAPVF. DNA of the CDR3: TGTGCCAGCAGCCTAGACGGGGCGTCTGCTCCTGTTTTT.

The genes are TRBV19 and TRBJ2-2, with 8 bases aligning to TRBD1. The germline CDR1 and CDR2 sequences are LNHDA and SQIVND (reference sequence). After removal of 5 bases from V and 3 bases from J, the junction contained 5 bases not matched to a gene. The CDR3 spans 15 residues. The CDR3: CASSRDRRYTGELFF. The CDR3 bases are TGTGCCAGTAGTCGGGACAGGAGATACACCGGGGAGCTGTTTTTT.

The rearrangement uses TRBV25-1 and TRBJ1-2; D is undetermined. This CDR3 region has 15 residues. CDR1 is MGHDK and CDR2 is SYGVNS in the germline V gene. V shed 3 bases and J shed 3 bases, with 14 bases lying between them. Here the CDR3 reads CASSDSARGYYGYTF. CDR3 in DNA: TGTGCCAGCAGTGACAGTGCCCGGGGATACTATGGCTACACCTTC.

Details on this clone: The junction differs from germline at one of its ends, possibly a read error. This sequence joins TRBV5-1 and TRBJ2-5, with D unclear. The CDR3 consists of 13 residues. The germline V gene encodes CDR1 SGHRS and CDR2 YFSETQ. CDR3 protein: CASSLNRQEIQYF. Here the CDR3 DNA reads TGCGCCAGCAGCTTGAACCGGCAAGAGATCCAGTACTTC.

V gene TRBV18 combines with J gene TRBJ2-5; D possibly matches TRBD1 or TRBD2 (5 bases each). This CDR3 has 15 residues. V lost 2 bases to trimming and J lost 1 base, with 11 bases between them. Germline V CDR1 and CDR2: KGHSH, LQKENI. The CDR3 nucleotides read TGTGCCAGCTCACCAGGGGCAGGGAGCCAAGAGACCCAGTACTTC. This encodes CASSPGAGSQETQYF.

The chain is built from TRBV1 and TRBJ2-7. TRBV1 is a pseudogene locus. This CDR3 contains 14 residues. The CDR3 bases are TGCACCAGCAGCCCCCTCTGTGATCCCTACGAGCAGTACTTC. Its protein product is CTSSPLCDPYEQYF.